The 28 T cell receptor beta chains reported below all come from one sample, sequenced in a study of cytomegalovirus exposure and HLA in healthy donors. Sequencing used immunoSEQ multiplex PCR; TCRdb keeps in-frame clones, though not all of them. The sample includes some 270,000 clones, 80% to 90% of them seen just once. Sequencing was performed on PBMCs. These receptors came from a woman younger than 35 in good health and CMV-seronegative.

The chain's CDR3 is CASSDTGGTNEKLFF. The CDR3 DNA reads TGTGCCAGCAGTGACACGGGTGGGACTAATGAAAAACTGTTTTTT. This sequence joins TRBV25-1 and TRBJ1-4; D is unclear. The ends were cut back, 3 bases at V and 2 bases at J, with 10 bases in the middle. The CDR3 is 15 residues long. Germline CDR1 MGHDK, CDR2 SYGVNS.

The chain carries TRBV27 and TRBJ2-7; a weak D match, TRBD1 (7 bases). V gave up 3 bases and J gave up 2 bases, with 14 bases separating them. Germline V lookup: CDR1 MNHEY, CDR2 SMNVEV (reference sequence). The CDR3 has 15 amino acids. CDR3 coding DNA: TGTGCCAGCAGTTTGGAGGGGGCGGGCACCTACGAGCAGTACTTC. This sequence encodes CASSLEGAGTYEQYF.

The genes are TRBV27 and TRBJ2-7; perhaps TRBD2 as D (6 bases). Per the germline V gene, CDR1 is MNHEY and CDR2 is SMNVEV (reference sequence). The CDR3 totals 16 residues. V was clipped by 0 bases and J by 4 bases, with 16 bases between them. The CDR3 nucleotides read TGTGCCAGCAGTTTATCGGTCGCGGGACGGGCATACGAGCAGTACTTC. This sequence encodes CASSLSVAGRAYEQYF.

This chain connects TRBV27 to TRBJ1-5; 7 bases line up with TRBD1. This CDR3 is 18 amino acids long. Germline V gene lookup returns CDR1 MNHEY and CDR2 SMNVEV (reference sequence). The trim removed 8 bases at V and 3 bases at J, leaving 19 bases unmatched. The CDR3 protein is CASSVNLPGQRYNQPQHF. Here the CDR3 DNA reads TGTGCCAGCTCCGTAAACCTCCCGGGACAGCGTTACAATCAGCCCCAGCATTTT.

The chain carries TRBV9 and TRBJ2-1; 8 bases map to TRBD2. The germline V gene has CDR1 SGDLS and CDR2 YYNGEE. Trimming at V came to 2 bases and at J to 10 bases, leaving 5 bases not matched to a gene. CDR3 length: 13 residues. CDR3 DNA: TGTGCCAGCAGCGTCCGGGAGGGGATAGAGCAGTTCTTC. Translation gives CASSVREGIEQFF.

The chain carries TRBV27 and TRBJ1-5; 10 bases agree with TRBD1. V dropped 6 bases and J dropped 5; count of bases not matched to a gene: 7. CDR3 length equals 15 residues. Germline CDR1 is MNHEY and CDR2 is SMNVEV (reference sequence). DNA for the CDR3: TGTGCCAGCAGGACGGGACAGGGGTTAGATCAGCCCCAGCATTTT. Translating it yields CASRTGQGLDQPQHF.

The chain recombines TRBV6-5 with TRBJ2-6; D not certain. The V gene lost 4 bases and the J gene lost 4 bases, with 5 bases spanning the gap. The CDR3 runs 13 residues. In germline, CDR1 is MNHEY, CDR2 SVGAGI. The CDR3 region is CASSLRGANVLTF. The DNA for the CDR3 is TGTGCCAGCAGTTTACGGGGGGCCAACGTCCTGACTTTC.

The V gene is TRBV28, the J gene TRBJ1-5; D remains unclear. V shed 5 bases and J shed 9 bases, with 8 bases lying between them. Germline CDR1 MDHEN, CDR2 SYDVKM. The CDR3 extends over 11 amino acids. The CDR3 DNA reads TGTGCCAGCAGTGAGGAAGGGCCCCAGCATTTT. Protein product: CASSEEGPQHF.

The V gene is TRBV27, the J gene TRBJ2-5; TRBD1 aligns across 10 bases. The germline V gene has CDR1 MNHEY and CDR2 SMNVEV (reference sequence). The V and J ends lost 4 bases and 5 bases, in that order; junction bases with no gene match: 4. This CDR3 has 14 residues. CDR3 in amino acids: CASSWGQGRETQYF. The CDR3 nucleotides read TGTGCCAGCAGTTGGGGACAGGGGAGGGAGACCCAGTACTTC.

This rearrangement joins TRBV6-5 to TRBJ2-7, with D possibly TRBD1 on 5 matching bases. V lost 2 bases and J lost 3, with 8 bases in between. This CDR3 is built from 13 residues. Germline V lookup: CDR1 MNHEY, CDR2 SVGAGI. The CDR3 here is CASSYRQGYEQYF. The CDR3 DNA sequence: TGTGCCAGCAGTTACCGGCAGGGCTACGAGCAGTACTTC.

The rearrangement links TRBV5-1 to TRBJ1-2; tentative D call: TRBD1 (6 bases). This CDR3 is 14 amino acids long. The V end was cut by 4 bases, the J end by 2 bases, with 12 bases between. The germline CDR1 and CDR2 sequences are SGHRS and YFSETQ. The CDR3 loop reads CASSEWTENYGYTF. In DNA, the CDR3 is TGCGCCAGCAGCGAGTGGACAGAGAACTATGGCTACACCTTC.

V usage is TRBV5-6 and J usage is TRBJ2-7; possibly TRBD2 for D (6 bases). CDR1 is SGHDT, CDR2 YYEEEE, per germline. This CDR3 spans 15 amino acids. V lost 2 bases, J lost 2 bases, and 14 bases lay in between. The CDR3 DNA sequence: TGTGCCAGCAGCTTAGGGGACTCTTGGGCCTACGAGCAGTACTTC. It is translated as CASSLGDSWAYEQYF. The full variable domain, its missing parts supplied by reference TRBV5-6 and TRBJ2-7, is DAGVTQSPTHLIKTRGQQVTLRCSPKSGHDTVSWYQQALGQGPQFIFQYYEEEERQRGNFPDRFSGHQFPNYSSELNVNALLLGDSALYLCASSLGDSWAYEQYFGPGTRLTVT.

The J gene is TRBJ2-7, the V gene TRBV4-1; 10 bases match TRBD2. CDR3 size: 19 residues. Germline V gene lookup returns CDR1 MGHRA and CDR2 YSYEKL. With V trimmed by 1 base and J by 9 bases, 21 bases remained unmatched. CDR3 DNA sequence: TGCGCCAGCAGCCAAGTCCTTTTTGTAGCGGGAGGTAGGGGGGAGTGGCAGTACTTC. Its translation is CASSQVLFVAGGRGEWQYF.

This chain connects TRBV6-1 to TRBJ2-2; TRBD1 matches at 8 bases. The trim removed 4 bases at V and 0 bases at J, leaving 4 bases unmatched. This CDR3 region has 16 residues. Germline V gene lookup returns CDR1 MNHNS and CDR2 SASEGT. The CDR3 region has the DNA TGTGCCAGCAGTGCTCCGACAGGGGCGAACACCGGGGAGCTGTTTTTT. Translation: CASSAPTGANTGELFF.

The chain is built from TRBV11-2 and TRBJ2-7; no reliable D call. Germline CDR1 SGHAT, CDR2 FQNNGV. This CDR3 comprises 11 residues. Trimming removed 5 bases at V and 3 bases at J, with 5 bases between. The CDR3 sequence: CASSLYYEQYF. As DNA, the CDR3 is TGTGCCAGCAGCCTCTACTACGAGCAGTACTTC.

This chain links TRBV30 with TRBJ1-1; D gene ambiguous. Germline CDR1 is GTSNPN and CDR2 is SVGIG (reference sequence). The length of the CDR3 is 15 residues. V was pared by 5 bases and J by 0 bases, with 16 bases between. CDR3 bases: TGTGCCTGGGGCCTTAACAGAGTTCTGAACACTGAAGCTTTCTTT. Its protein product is CAWGLNRVLNTEAFF. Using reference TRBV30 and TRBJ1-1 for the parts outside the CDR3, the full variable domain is SQTIHQWPATLVQPVGSPLSLECTVEGTSNPNLYWYRQAAGRGLQLLFYSVGIGQISSEVPQNLSASRPQDRQFILSSKKLLLSDSGFYLCAWGLNRVLNTEAFFGQGTRLTVV.

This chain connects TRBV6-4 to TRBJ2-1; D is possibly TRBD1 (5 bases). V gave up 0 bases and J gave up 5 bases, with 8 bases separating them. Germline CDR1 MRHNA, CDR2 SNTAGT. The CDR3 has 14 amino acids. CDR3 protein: CASSDSGRDNEQFF. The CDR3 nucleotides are TGTGCCAGCAGTGACTCGGGCAGGGACAATGAGCAGTTCTTC.

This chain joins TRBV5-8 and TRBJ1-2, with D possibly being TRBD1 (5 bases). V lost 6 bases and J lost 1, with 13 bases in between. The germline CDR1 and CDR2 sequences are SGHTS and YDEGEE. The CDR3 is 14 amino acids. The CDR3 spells CASNLLQDNYGYTF. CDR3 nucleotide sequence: TGTGCCAGCAACCTACTACAGGATAACTATGGCTACACCTTC.

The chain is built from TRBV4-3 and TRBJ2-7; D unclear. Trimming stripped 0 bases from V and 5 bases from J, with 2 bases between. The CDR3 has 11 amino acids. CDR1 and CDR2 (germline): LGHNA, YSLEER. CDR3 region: CASSQDNEQYF. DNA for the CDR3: TGCGCCAGCAGCCAAGATAACGAGCAGTACTTC.

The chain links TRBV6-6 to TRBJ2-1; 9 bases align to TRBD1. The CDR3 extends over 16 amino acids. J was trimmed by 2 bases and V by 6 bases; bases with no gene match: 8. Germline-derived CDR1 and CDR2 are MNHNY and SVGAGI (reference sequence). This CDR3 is CASRPPGQGPYNEQFF. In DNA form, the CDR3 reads TGTGCCAGCAGACCACCGGGACAGGGTCCCTACAATGAGCAGTTCTTC.

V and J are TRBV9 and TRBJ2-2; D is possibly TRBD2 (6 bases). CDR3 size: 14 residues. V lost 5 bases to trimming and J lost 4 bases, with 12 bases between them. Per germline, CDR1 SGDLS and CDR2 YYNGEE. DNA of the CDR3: TGTGCCAGCAGGGTTGGGGGGAGCACCGGGGAGCTGTTTTTT. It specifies CASRVGGSTGELFF.

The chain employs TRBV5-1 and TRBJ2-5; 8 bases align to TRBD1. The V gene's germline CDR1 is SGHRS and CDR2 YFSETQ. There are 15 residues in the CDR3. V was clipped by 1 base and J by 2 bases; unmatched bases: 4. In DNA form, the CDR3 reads TGCGCCAGCAGCTTGACCTACAGGGGGCAAGAGACCCAGTACTTC. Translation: CASSLTYRGQETQYF.

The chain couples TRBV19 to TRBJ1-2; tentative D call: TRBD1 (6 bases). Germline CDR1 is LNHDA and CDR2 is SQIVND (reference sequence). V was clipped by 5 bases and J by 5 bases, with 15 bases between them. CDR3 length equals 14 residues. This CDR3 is CASSVATGTYGYTF. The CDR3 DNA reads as TGTGCCAGTAGTGTTGCGACAGGCACTTATGGCTACACCTTC.

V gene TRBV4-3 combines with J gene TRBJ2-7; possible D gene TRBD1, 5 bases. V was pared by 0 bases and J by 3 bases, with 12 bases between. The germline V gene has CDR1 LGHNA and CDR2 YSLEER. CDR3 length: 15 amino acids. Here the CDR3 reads CASSQDQGTGYEQYF. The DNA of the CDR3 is TGCGCCAGCAGCCAAGACCAGGGTACCGGCTACGAGCAGTACTTC.

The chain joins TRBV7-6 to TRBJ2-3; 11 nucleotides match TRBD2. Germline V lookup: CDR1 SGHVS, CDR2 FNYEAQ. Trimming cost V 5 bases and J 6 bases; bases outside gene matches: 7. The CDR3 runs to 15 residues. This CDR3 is CASSLLAGVEDTQYF. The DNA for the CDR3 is TGTGCCAGCAGCCTACTAGCGGGAGTGGAGGATACGCAGTATTTT.

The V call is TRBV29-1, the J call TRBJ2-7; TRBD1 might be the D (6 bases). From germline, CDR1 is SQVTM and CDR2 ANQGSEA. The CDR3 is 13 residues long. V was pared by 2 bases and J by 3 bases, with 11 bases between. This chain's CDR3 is CSVEKTGGYEQYF. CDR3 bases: TGCAGCGTTGAAAAGACAGGAGGCTACGAGCAGTACTTC.

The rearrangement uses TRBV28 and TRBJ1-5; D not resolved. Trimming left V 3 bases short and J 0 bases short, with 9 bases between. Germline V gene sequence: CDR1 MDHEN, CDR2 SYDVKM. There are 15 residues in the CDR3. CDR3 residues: CASSFPTSSNQPQHF. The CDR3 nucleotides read TGTGCCAGCAGTTTCCCGACAAGTAGCAATCAGCCCCAGCATTTT.

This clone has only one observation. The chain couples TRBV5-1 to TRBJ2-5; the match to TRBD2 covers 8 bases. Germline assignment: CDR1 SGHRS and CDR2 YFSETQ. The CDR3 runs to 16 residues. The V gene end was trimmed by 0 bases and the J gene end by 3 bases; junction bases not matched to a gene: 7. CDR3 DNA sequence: TGCGCCAGCAGCTTGGGAACCGGACTAGCCAAAGAGACCCAGTACTTC. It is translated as CASSLGTGLAKETQYF.